This TCR beta chain was profiled in a study of blood T cell repertoires in COVID-19. Study-level background: From the United States, Italy and Spain came samples of acute and convalescent COVID-19.

CDR1 is SEHNR, CDR2 FQNEAQ, per germline (reference sequence). This CDR3 spans 16 amino acids. V was trimmed by 5 bases and J by 2 bases, leaving 19 bases between them. Methods used by the authors: It was from reference gene primer amplification that nucleated cell counts were estimated. Some clones are missing from TCRdb's copy, which holds only in-frame ones; the method was immunoSEQ multiplex PCR. V and J calls and clone size follow that table, whereas D and trimming were derived from the DNA. The table lists about 30,000 clones, about 91% of them singletons, with 28% in the top ten. The specimen was peripheral blood. The chain uses TRBV7-9 and TRBJ2-7; a weak D match, TRBD2 (6 bases). This TCR was recovered from an elderly man with acute or convalescent COVID-19. The CDR3 DNA reads TGTGCCAGCAGCAATTGGGACTTTTGGGAGCCCTACGAGCAGTACTTC. Its protein is CASSNWDFWEPYEQYF. Full variable domain (rest looked up from reference TRBV7-9 and TRBJ2-7): DTGVSQNPRHKITKRGQNVTFRCDPISEHNRLYWYRQTLGQGPEFLTYFQNEAQLEKSRLLSDRFSAERPKGSFSTLEIQRTEQGDSAMYLCASSNWDFWEPYEQYFGPGTRLTVT.